The T cell receptor beta chain under discussion was sequenced for a study of cytomegalovirus exposure and HLA in healthy donors. Findings and limits, study-wide: For most TCR beta V segments, an earlier analysis put the productive rate at about 87% or about 30% of the time. Analyses of presence/absence relied on an assumption of roughly uniform sequencing depth across donors. The authors confirmed in vitro that a few CMV-associated chains were specific for CMV antigens.

This CDR3 is 17 amino acids long. Germline V lookup: CDR1 ENHRY, CDR2 SYGVKD. PCR was performed using 60 Vbeta and 13 Jbeta primers. How the authors handled the data: Counted up in a later analysis, unique TCR beta chains came to approximately 77 million, with around 12 million shared. Here immunoSEQ multiplex PCR was the method, and the copy in TCRdb shows in-frame clones only, minus some. The DNA was the basis for D and trimming; V, J and clone size are from that table. This table holds about 130,000 clones, about two thirds found once. On this clone itself: Its antigen is as yet unknown.

The V and J genes are TRBV10-3 and TRBJ2-5; maybe TRBD1 (7 bases). The DNA matches TRBJ2-7 better at its end, which makes the J call doubtful. The sample consisted of PBMCs. This sequence was found in a man aged 25-40 years in good health and CMV-seronegative. In DNA, the CDR3 is TGTGCCATCAGTGATTTTTTGGCGGGACAGACAAACTACGAGCAGTACTTC. It specifies CAISDFLAGQTNYEQYF.